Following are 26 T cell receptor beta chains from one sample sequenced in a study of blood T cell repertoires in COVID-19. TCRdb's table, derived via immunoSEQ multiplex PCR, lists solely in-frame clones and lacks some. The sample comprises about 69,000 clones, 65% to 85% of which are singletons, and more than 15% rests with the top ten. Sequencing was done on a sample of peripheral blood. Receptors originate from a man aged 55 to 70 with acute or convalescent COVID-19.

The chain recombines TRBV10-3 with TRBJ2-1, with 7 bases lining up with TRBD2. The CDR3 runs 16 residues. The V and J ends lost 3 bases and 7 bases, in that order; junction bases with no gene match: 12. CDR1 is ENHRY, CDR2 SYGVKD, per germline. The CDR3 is CAISDPSGDTRNEQFF. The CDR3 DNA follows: TGTGCCATCAGTGATCCTAGCGGTGACACTCGTAATGAGCAGTTCTTC.

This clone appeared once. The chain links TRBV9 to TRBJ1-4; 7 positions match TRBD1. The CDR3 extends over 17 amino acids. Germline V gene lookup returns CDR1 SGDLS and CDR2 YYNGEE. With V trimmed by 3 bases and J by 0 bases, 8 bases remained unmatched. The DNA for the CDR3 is TGTGCCAGCAGCGGCCGAAGGACAGGCGCAACTAATGAAAAACTGTTTTTT. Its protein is CASSGRRTGATNEKLFF.

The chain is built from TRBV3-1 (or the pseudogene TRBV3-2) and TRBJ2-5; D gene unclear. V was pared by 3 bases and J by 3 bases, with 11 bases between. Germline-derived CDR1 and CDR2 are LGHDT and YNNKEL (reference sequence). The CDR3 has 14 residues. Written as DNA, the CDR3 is TGTGCCAGCAGCCATGTACTCAAAGAAGAGACCCAGTACTTC. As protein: CASSHVLKEETQYF.

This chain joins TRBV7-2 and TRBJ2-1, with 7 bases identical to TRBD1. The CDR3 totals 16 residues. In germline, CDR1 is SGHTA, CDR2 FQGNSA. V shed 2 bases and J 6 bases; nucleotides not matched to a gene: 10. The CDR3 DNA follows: TGTGCCAGCAGCTTACTACCCTCGGGACAGCCCAATGAGCAGTTCTTC. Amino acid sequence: CASSLLPSGQPNEQFF.

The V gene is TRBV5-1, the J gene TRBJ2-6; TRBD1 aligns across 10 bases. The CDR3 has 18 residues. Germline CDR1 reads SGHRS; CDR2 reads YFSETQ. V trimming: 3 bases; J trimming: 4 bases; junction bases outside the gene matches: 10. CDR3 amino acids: CASSSPGTGVPGANVLTF. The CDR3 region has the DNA TGCGCCAGCAGCTCTCCCGGGACAGGGGTGCCCGGGGCCAACGTCCTGACTTTC.

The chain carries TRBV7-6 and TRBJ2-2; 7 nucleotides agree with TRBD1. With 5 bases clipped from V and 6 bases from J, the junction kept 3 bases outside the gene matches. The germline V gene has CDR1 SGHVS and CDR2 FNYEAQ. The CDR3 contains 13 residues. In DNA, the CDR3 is TGTGCCAGCAGCGTAACAGGGGCCGGGGAGCTGTTTTTT. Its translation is CASSVTGAGELFF.

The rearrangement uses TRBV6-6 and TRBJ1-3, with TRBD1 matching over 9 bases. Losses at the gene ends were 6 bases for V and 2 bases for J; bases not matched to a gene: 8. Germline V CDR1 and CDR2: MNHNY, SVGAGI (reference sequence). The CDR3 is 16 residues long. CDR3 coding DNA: TGTGCCAGCAGCTCCCGGGACAGGGAACCTGGAAACACCATATATTTT. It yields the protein CASSSRDREPGNTIYF.

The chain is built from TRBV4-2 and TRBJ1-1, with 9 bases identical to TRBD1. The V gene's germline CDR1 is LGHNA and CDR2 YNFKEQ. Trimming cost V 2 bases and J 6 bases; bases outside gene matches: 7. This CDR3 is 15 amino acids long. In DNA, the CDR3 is TGTGCCAGCAGCCAACCTGGGGACAGGGACCCTGAAGCTTTCTTT. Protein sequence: CASSQPGDRDPEAFF.

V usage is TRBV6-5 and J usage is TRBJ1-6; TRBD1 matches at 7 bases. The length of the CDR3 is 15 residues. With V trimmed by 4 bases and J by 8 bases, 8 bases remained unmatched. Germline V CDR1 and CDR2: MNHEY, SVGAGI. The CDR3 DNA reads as TGTGCCAGCAGTTCCGGGACAGCGGAACATTCACCCCTCCACTTT. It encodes CASSSGTAEHSPLHF.

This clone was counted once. CDR3 sequence reads: CASNTGTGGYEQYF. The CDR3 nucleotides are TGTGCCAGCAACACCGGGACAGGGGGTTACGAGCAGTACTTC. The rearrangement links TRBV5-6 to TRBJ2-7; 11 nucleotides agree with TRBD1. V shed 6 bases and J 4 bases; nucleotides not matched to a gene: 6. The CDR3 has 14 residues. In germline, CDR1 is SGHDT, CDR2 YYEEEE.

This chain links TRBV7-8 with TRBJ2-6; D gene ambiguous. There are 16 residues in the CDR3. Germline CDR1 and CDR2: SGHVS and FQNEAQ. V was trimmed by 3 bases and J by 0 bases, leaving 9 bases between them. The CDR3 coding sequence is TGTGCCAGCAGCTTTAATCCAGTCTCTGGGGCCAACGTCCTGACTTTC. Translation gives CASSFNPVSGANVLTF.

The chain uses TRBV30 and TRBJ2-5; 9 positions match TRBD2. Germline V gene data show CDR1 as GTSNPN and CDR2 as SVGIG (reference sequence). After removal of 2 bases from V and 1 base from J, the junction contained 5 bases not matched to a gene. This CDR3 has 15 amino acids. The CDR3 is CAWSRGLAAQETQYF. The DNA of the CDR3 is TGTGCCTGGAGTCGGGGACTAGCAGCCCAAGAGACCCAGTACTTC.

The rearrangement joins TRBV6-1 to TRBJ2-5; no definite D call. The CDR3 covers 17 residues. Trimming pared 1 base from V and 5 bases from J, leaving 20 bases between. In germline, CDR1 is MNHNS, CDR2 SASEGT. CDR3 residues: CASSEGATFHTWETQYF. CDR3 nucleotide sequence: TGTGCCAGCAGTGAAGGTGCGACATTCCATACGTGGGAGACCCAGTACTTC.

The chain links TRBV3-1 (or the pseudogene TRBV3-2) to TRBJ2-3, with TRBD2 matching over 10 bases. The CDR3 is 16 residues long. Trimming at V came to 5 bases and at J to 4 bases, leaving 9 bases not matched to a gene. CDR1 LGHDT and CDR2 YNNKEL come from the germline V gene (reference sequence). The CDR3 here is CASSKSGGAGADTQYF. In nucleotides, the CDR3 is TGTGCCAGCAGCAAAAGCGGGGGGGCTGGGGCAGATACGCAGTATTTT.

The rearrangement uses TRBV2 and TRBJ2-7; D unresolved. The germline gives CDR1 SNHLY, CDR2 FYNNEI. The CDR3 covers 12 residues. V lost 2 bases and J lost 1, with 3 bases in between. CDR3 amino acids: CASSELSYEQYF. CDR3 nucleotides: TGTGCCAGCAGTGAACTTTCCTACGAGCAGTACTTC.

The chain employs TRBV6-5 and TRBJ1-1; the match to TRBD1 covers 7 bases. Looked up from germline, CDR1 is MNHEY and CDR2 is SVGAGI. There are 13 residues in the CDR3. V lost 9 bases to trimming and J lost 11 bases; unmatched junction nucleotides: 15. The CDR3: CASHRGLGYEAFF. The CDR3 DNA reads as TGTGCCAGTCACAGGGGCCTCGGCTATGAGGCTTTCTTT.

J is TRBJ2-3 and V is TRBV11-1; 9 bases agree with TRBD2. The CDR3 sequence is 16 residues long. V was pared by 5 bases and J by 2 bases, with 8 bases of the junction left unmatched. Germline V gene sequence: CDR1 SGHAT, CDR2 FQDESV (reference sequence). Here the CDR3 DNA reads TGTGCCAGCAGCCACTTAGCGGGGGCGACCACAGATACGCAGTATTTT. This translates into CASSHLAGATTDTQYF. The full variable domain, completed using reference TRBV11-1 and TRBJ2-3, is EAEVAQSPRYKITEKSQAVAFWCDPISGHATLYWYRQILGQGPELLVQFQDESVVDDSQLPKDRFSAERLKGVDSTLKIQPAELGDSAMYLCASSHLAGATTDTQYFGPGTRLTVL.

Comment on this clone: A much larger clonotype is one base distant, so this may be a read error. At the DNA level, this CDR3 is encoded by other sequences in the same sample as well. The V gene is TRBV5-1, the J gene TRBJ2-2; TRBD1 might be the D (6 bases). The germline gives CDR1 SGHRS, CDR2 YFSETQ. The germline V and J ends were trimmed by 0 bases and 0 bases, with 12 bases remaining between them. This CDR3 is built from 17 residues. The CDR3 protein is CASSLGHRDTNTGELFF. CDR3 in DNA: TGCGCCAGCAGCTTGGGTCACAGGGATACGAACACCGGGGAGCTGTTTTTT.

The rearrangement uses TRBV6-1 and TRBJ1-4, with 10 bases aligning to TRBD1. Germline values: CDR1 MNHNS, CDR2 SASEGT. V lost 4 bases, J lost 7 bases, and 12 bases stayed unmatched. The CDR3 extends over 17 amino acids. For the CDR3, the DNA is TGTGCCAGCAGTGTCGGACAGGGGGGTTCCATTGGTGAAAAACTGTTTTTT. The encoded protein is CASSVGQGGSIGEKLFF.

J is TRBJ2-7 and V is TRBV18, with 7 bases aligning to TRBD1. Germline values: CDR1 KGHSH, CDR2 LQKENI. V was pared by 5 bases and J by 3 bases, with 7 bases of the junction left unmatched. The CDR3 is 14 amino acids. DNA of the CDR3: TGTGCCAGCTCAATGGGACAGAGCGACTACGAGCAGTACTTC. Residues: CASSMGQSDYEQYF.

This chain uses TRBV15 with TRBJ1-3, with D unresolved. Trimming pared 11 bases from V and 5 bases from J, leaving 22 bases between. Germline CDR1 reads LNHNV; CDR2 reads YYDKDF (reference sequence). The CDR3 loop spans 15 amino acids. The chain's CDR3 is CAAAANGGWRNTIYF. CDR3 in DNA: TGTGCCGCAGCCGCGAATGGAGGGTGGAGAAACACCATATATTTT.

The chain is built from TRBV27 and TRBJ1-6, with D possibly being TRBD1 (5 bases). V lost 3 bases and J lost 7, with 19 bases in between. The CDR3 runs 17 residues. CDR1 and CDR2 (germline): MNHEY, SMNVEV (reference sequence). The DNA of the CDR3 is TGTGCCAGCAGTTTCTCCTTTAAACGGGACTCAAATTCACCCCTCCACTTT. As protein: CASSFSFKRDSNSPLHF.

In nucleotides, the CDR3 is TGTGCCAGCAGCTCAGGGTTCGGCACTGAAGCTTTCTTT. It specifies CASSSGFGTEAFF. The chain links TRBV7-3 to TRBJ1-1; TRBD1 might be the D (5 bases). The V gene's germline CDR1 is SGHTA and CDR2 FQGTGA. Between the trimmed V and J ends, which lost 4 bases and 4 bases, there was a span of 10 bases. This CDR3 has 13 residues.

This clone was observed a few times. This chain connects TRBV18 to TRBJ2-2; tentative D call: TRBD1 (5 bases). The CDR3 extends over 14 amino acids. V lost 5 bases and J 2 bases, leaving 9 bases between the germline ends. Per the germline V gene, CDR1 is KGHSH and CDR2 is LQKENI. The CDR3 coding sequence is TGTGCCAGCTCAGCGACAGTTAACACCGGGGAGCTGTTTTTT. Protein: CASSATVNTGELFF.

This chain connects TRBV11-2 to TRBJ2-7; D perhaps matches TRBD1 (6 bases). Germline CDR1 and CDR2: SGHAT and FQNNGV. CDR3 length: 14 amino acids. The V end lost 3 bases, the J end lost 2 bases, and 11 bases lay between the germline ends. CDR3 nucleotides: TGTGCCAGCAGCTTGGGGACACTTACCTACGAGCAGTACTTC. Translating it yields CASSLGTLTYEQYF.

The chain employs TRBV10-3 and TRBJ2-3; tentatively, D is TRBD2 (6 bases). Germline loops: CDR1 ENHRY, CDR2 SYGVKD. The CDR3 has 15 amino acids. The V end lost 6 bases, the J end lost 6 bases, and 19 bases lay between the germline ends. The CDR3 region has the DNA TGTGCCATCAGGAGCGCTGGGGGAGGATCGGATACGCAGTATTTT. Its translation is CAIRSAGGGSDTQYF.